A single sample is the source of the 25 T cell receptor beta chains below, sequenced in a study of T cells in Graves' hyperthyroidism and ophthalmopathy. The source material, RNA transcripts, was used to amplify TCR beta CDR3 regions. A first-round RT-PCR of the TCR CDR3 used the HTBI primer set. MiXCR, applied by TCRdb to the multiplex PCR reads, yields one record per CDR3 protein. The sample carries about 410,000 distinct CDR3 sequences, roughly 14% recorded once. The sequenced sample was blood. All receptors come from a young man with Graves' ophthalmopathy.

This clonotype came up many times. The chain couples TRBV13 to TRBJ2-1, with 16 bases lining up with TRBD2. The germline V gene has CDR1 PRHDT and CDR2 FYEKMQ (reference sequence). CDR3 size: 16 residues. Losses at the gene ends were 4 bases for V and 8 bases for J; bases not matched to a gene: 5. The CDR3 is CASSSPGLAGGDEQFF. Here the CDR3 DNA reads TGTGCCAGCAGCTCGCCGGGACTAGCGGGGGGGGATGAGCAGTTCTTC.

This clonotype was observed at least ten times. The chain carries TRBV6-1 and TRBJ1-1; D gene unclear. The CDR3 contains 14 residues. V lost 5 bases to trimming and J lost 1 base, with 11 bases between them. CDR1 and CDR2 from the germline V gene are MNHNS and SASEGT. The CDR3 spells CASSTPGRNTEAFF. CDR3 DNA: TGTGCCAGCAGTACCCCCGGACGGAACACTGAAGCTTTCTTT.

The V and J genes are TRBV7-2 and TRBJ1-4, with 8 bases aligning to TRBD1. The CDR3 is 15 residues long. With 5 bases clipped from V and 4 bases from J, the junction kept 6 bases outside the gene matches. The germline gives CDR1 SGHTA, CDR2 FQGNSA. This CDR3 reads CASSPRQGNNEKLFF. Here the CDR3 DNA reads TGTGCCAGCAGCCCCAGACAGGGGAATAATGAAAAACTGTTTTTT. Using reference TRBV7-2 and TRBJ1-4 for the parts outside the CDR3, the full variable domain is GAGVSQSPSNKVTEKGKDVELRCDPISGHTALYWYRQSLGQGLEFLIYFQGNSAPDKSGLPSDRFSAERTGGSVSTLTIQRTQQEDSAVYLCASSPRQGNNEKLFFGSGTQLSVL.

This clonotype was detected ten times or more. The chain has TRBV20-1 and TRBJ2-7; D possibly corresponds to TRBD1 (6 bases). Looked up from germline, CDR1 is DFQATT and CDR2 is SNEGSKA (reference sequence). This CDR3 region has 14 residues. The V end was cut by 6 bases, the J end by 5 bases, with 20 bases between. The CDR3 spells CSALLLTGFNEQYF. CDR3 sequence (DNA): TGCAGTGCCCTACTATTAACAGGGTTCAACGAGCAGTACTTC.

This clonotype was observed at least ten times. V usage is TRBV7-2 and J usage is TRBJ2-7; D is perhaps TRBD1 (6 bases). The germline V gene encodes CDR1 SGHTA and CDR2 FQGNSA. This CDR3 is built from 14 residues. Trimming pared 3 bases from V and 3 bases from J, leaving 12 bases between. The CDR3 coding sequence is TGTGCCAGCAGCTTCCAGGGGACCGACTACGAGCAGTACTTC. Amino acids: CASSFQGTDYEQYF. Full variable domain (outside the CDR3, taken from reference TRBV7-2 and TRBJ2-7): GAGVSQSPSNKVTEKGKDVELRCDPISGHTALYWYRQSLGQGLEFLIYFQGNSAPDKSGLPSDRFSAERTGGSVSTLTIQRTQQEDSAVYLCASSFQGTDYEQYFGPGTRLTVT.

Ten or more counts support this clonotype. The J gene is TRBJ1-2, the V gene TRBV7-2; TRBD1 aligns across 11 bases. The CDR3 is 17 amino acids. J was trimmed by 0 bases and V by 5 bases; bases with no gene match: 8. CDR1 is SGHTA, CDR2 FQGNSA, per germline. The DNA of the CDR3 is TGTGCCAGCAGCCCTGCCGGACAGGGGGCAGCTAACTATGGCTACACCTTC. Translated: CASSPAGQGAANYGYTF.

This clonotype was seen many times. The gene calls are TRBV9 and TRBJ2-7; no clear D. The germline V gene encodes CDR1 SGDLS and CDR2 YYNGEE. This CDR3 has 13 amino acids. Trimming pared 1 base from V and 3 bases from J, leaving 8 bases between. The CDR3 loop is CASSVRENYEQYF. CDR3 nucleotide sequence: TGTGCCAGCAGCGTACGTGAGAACTACGAGCAGTACTTC.

This clonotype was counted a few times. J is TRBJ1-6 and V is TRBV7-9, with 9 nucleotides matching TRBD1. J was trimmed by 7 bases and V by 5 bases; bases with no gene match: 6. This CDR3 comprises 15 residues. Germline assignment: CDR1 SEHNR and CDR2 FQNEAQ (reference sequence). The CDR3 spells CASSPRQGGNSPLHF. Written as DNA, the CDR3 is TGTGCCAGCAGCCCGCGACAGGGGGGCAATTCACCCCTCCACTTT. The full variable domain, completed using reference TRBV7-9 and TRBJ1-6, is DTGVSQNPRHKITKRGQNVTFRCDPISEHNRLYWYRQTLGQGPEFLTYFQNEAQLEKSRLLSDRFSAERPKGSFSTLEIQRTEQGDSAMYLCASSPRQGGNSPLHFGNGTRLTVT.

This chain connects TRBV10-3 to TRBJ2-4; the D is unclear. In germline, CDR1 is ENHRY, CDR2 SYGVKD. Trimming took off 0 bases at V and 11 bases at J, with 14 bases between the two ends. This CDR3 contains 14 residues. Here the CDR3 DNA reads TGTGCCATCAGTGAGTCGAAATTCGGCTCTTTTCAGTACTTC. Encoded protein: CAISESKFGSFQYF.

This clonotype occurred many times. The chain employs TRBV7-9 and TRBJ2-7; D unresolved. The V gene's germline CDR1 is SEHNR and CDR2 FQNEAQ (reference sequence). V shed 4 bases and J shed 7 bases, with 23 bases lying between them. CDR3 length: 16 amino acids. CDR3 sequence reads: CASSSTLGVWVGEQYF. The CDR3 coding sequence is TGTGCCAGCAGCTCCACCCTTGGGGTCTGGGTGGGTGAGCAGTACTTC.

This clonotype was recorded many times. The rearrangement uses TRBV18 and TRBJ2-5, with 7 bases lining up with TRBD2. The junction had 2 bases not matched to a gene; V was cut back by 2 bases and J by 2 bases. CDR1 is KGHSH and CDR2 is LQKENI in the germline V gene. CDR3 length: 14 residues. The CDR3 loop is CASSPGLEQETQYF. CDR3 DNA sequence: TGTGCCAGCTCACCAGGACTAGAACAAGAGACCCAGTACTTC.

The rearrangement joins TRBV11-2 to TRBJ2-3, with 9 positions matching TRBD2. This CDR3 comprises 17 residues. CDR1 and CDR2 (germline): SGHAT, FQNNGV. V gave up 5 bases and J gave up 9 bases; unmatched junction bases: 18. CDR3 region: CASSLLVAGGIAVTQYF. CDR3 sequence (DNA): TGTGCCAGCAGCCTGCTGGTCGCGGGGGGGATTGCAGTCACGCAGTATTTT.

The chain links TRBV4-1 to TRBJ1-2; no definite D call. This CDR3 is built from 16 residues. Trimming left V 1 base short and J 8 bases short, with 20 bases between. The germline V gene encodes CDR1 MGHRA and CDR2 YSYEKL. The CDR3 is CASSQVVSLGLGGYTF. The CDR3 nucleotides are TGCGCCAGCAGCCAAGTAGTTAGCCTCGGCTTGGGGGGCTACACCTTC.

This clonotype was seen more than once but under ten times. A much larger clone sits a single nucleotide away, making a read error possible. The chain links TRBV12-3 or TRBV12-4 to TRBJ1-2; D is ambiguous. The CDR3 loop spans 13 amino acids. V shed 8 bases and J shed 9 bases, with 19 bases lying between them. For the CDR3, the DNA is TGTGCCAGCGGTTACGGCAACCCGGGTCGCTACACCTTC. It codes for CASGYGNPGRYTF.

This chain joins TRBV11-3 and TRBJ2-2; TRBD2 aligns across 9 bases. Germline V gene sequence: CDR1 SGHNT, CDR2 YENEEA. CDR3 length equals 12 residues. V dropped 11 bases and J dropped 4; count of bases not matched to a gene: 2. The CDR3 spells CAGAGGTGELFF. As DNA, the CDR3 is TGTGCCGGAGCGGGGGGCACCGGGGAGCTGTTTTTT.

The table lists this clonotype with many counts. The chain is built from TRBV2 and TRBJ2-7; 11 nucleotides line up with TRBD2. Trimming cost V 5 bases and J 2 bases; bases outside gene matches: 5. Germline V gives CDR1 SNHLY, CDR2 FYNNEI. The CDR3 is 15 residues long. The CDR3 DNA sequence: TGTGCCAGCAGTCTAGCGGGGGGCGAAACCTACGAGCAGTACTTC. This gives the protein CASSLAGGETYEQYF.

This clonotype was recorded at least ten times. This chain joins TRBV5-4 and TRBJ2-7; D gene uncertain. Per germline, CDR1 SGHNT and CDR2 YYREEE (reference sequence). V lost 4 bases to trimming and J lost 3 bases, with 17 bases between them. The CDR3 totals 15 residues. The CDR3 spells CASSPRASVDYEQYF. CDR3 nucleotides: TGTGCCAGCAGCCCCCGAGCCTCTGTAGACTACGAGCAGTACTTC. The variable domain in full, completed from reference TRBV5-4 and TRBJ2-7, reads ETGVTQSPTHLIKTRGQQVTLRCSSQSGHNTVSWYQQALGQGPQFIFQYYREEENGRGNFPPRFSGLQFPNYSSELNVNALELDDSALYLCASSPRASVDYEQYFGPGTRLTVT.

This clonotype was counted many times. CDR3 DNA sequence: TGTGCCAGCAGTTACTCCGCGGGACAGGCGGCCACCGGGGAGCTGTTTTTT. Protein product: CASSYSAGQAATGELFF. The rearrangement joins TRBV6-2 or TRBV6-3 to TRBJ2-2; 8 bases line up with TRBD1. Per the germline V gene, CDR1 is MNHEY and CDR2 is SVGEGT. J lost 4 bases, V lost 0 bases, and 7 bases had no gene match. This CDR3 contains 17 residues.

This clonotype showed up many times. The J gene is TRBJ2-1, the V gene TRBV10-3; a weak D match, TRBD2 (5 bases). With 3 bases removed from V and 7 bases from J, the gap between germline ends came to 7 bases. In germline, CDR1 is ENHRY, CDR2 SYGVKD. The CDR3 consists of 12 residues. CDR3 sequence: CAISDRGNEQFF. CDR3 in DNA: TGTGCCATCAGTGATCGAGGGAATGAGCAGTTCTTC.

This clonotype was found many times. The chain recombines TRBV12-3 or TRBV12-4 with TRBJ2-1, with D hard to call. The V and J ends lost 7 bases and 0 bases respectively, with 19 bases between them. The CDR3 extends over 17 amino acids. The CDR3 reads CASNPACCGGSYNEQFF. CDR3 DNA sequence: TGTGCCAGCAACCCCGCGTGTTGCGGTGGCTCCTACAATGAGCAGTTCTTC.

J is TRBJ1-1 and V is TRBV12-3 or TRBV12-4, with 9 positions matching TRBD1. The CDR3 sequence is 15 residues long. V lost 2 bases to trimming and J lost 1 base; unmatched junction nucleotides: 2. The CDR3 DNA reads TGTGCCAGCAGTTTAAGGGGACAGGGGAACACTGAAGCTTTCTTT. It yields the protein CASSLRGQGNTEAFF.

This clonotype showed up many times. The chain carries TRBV3-1 and TRBJ2-2; maybe TRBD2 (5 bases). This CDR3 comprises 14 residues. V was clipped by 6 bases and J by 4 bases, with 12 bases between them. The germline CDR1 and CDR2 sequences are LGHDT and YNNKEL (reference sequence). This CDR3 is CASRNDAGTGELFF. Here the CDR3 DNA reads TGTGCCAGCAGGAATGACGCGGGCACCGGGGAGCTGTTTTTT.

Worth noting for this clonotype: It may be a read error: a sequence one base away is much more abundant. The chain employs TRBV7-9 and TRBJ2-2, with 10 nucleotides matching TRBD1. The CDR3 consists of 14 residues. Germline loops: CDR1 SEHNR, CDR2 FQNEAQ (reference sequence). Trimming took 8 bases from V and 7 from J; bases not matched to a gene: 7. CDR3 nucleotides: TGTGCCAGCGGTCGGGACAGGGGAAGCGGGGAGCTGTTTTTT. Protein product: CASGRDRGSGELFF.

This clonotype has just a few counts. Since the CDR3 does not end with the conserved phenylalanine or tryptophan, this likely comes from a read error. The chain uses TRBV27 and TRBJ1-1, with 9 bases lining up with TRBD1. This CDR3 has 15 residues. J lost 0 bases, V lost 4 bases, and 3 bases had no gene match. Germline CDR1 and CDR2: MNHEY and SMNVEV (reference sequence). This CDR3 reads CASSWTGAMNTEAFI. CDR3 nucleotides: TGTGCCAGCAGTTGGACAGGGGCCATGAACACTGAAGCTTTCATT.

This clonotype was seen only a few times. The chain carries TRBV7-2 and TRBJ1-5, with a tentative D call TRBD1 (6 bases). There are 17 residues in the CDR3. V gave up 0 bases and J gave up 5 bases, with 17 bases separating them. The germline V gene has CDR1 SGHTA and CDR2 FQGNSA. CDR3 loop: CASSLARGEGTYQPQHF. The CDR3 region has the DNA TGTGCCAGCAGCTTAGCGAGGGGGGAGGGGACATATCAGCCCCAGCATTTT.